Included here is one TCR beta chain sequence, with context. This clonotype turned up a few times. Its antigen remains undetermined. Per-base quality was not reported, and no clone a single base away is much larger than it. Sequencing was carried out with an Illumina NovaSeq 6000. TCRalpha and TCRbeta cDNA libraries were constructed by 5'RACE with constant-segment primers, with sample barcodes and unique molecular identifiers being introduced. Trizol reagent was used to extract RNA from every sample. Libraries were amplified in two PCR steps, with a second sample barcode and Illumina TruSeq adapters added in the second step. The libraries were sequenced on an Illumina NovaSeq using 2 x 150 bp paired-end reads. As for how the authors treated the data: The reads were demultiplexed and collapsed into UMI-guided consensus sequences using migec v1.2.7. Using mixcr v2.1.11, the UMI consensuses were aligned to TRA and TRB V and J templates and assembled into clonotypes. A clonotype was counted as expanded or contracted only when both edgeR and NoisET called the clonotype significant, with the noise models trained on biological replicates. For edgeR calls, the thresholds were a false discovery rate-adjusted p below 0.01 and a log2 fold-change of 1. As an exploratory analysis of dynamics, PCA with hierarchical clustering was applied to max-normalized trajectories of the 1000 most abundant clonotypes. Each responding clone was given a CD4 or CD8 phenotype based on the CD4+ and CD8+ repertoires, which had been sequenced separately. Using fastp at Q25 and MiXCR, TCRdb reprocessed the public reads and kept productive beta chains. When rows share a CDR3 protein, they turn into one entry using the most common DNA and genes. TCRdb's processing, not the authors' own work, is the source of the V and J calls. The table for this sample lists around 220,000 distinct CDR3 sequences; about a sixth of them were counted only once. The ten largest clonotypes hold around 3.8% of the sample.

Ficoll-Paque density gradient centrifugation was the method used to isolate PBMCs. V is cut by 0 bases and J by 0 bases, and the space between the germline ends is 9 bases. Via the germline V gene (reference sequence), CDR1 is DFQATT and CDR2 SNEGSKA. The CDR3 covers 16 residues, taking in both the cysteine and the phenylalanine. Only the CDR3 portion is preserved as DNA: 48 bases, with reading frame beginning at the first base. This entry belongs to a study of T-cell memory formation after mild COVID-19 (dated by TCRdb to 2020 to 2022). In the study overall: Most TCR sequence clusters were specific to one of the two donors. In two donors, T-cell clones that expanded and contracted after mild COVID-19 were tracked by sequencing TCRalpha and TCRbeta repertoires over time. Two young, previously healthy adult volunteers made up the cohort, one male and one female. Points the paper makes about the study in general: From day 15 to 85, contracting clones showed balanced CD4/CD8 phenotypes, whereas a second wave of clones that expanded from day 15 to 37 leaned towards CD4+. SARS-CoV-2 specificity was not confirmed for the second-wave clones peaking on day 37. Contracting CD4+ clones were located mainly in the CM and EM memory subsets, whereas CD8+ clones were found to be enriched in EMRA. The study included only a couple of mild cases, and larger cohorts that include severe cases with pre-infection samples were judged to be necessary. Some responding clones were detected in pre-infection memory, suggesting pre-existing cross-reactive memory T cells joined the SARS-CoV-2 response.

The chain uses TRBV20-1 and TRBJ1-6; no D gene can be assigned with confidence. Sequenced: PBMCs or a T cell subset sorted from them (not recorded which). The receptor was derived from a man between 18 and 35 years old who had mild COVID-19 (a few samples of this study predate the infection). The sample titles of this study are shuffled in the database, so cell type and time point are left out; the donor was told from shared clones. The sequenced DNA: TGCAGTGCTAGAGATCGAGGGAGCTCCTATAATTCACCCCTCCACTTT. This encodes CSARDRGSSYNSPLHF.